This T cell receptor (beta chain) was captured by sequencing in a study of blood T cell repertoires in COVID-19. In the authors' methods: Reference gene primers were amplified, and this amplification served to estimate nucleated cell counts. Clones were sequenced by immunoSEQ multiplex PCR, and TCRdb holds only the in-frame ones, with some missing. From that table come the V and J calls and clone size; the DNA was used to work out D and trimming. Of 250,000 to 300,000 clones in the sample, 85% to 90% were seen once. Trimming removed 5 bases at V and 2 bases at J, with 13 bases between. Per germline, CDR1 MGHDK and CDR2 SYGVNS. The CDR3 has 15 residues.

Sample: peripheral blood. The TCR sequence derives from a woman aged 25 to 39 with COVID-19, enrolled during active disease. This chain links TRBV25-1 with TRBJ2-1; D possibly corresponds to TRBD2 (6 bases). The CDR3 region is CASSPGLHTYNEQFF. DNA of the CDR3: TGTGCCAGCAGTCCCGGACTACACACCTACAATGAGCAGTTCTTC.